A single sample gave rise to the 14 T cell receptor beta chains below, sequenced in a study of blood T cell repertoires in COVID-19. This table comes from immunoSEQ multiplex PCR, and its TCRdb copy is limited to in-frame clones, with some not included. The repertoire holds approximately 170,000 clones, with 70% to 85% as singletons. Input material: PBMCs or T cells enriched from blood (not recorded which). These receptors were obtained from a man between 50 and 59 years old who had recovered from COVID-19.

The chain is built from TRBV7-9 and TRBJ2-7; 9 nucleotides match TRBD1. V lost 6 bases and J lost 0; bases outside the gene matches: 12. This CDR3 comprises 17 residues. Germline assignment: CDR1 SEHNR and CDR2 FQNEAQ (reference sequence). CDR3 in DNA: TGTGCCAGCAGTTCTCCCAAGGGACAGGGTAGCTCCTACGAGCAGTACTTC. Amino acids: CASSSPKGQGSSYEQYF. The variable domain in full, with the rest retrieved from reference TRBV7-9 and TRBJ2-7, is DTGVSQNPRHKITKRGQNVTFRCDPISEHNRLYWYRQTLGQGPEFLTYFQNEAQLEKSRLLSDRFSAERPKGSFSTLEIQRTEQGDSAMYLCASSSPKGQGSSYEQYFGPGTRLTVT.

This rearrangement joins TRBV27 to TRBJ1-2; weak D call: TRBD1 (6 bases). Looked up from germline, CDR1 is MNHEY and CDR2 is SMNVEV (reference sequence). The CDR3 totals 14 residues. Trimming removed 0 bases at V and 8 bases at J, with 13 bases between. The CDR3 nucleotides read TGTGCCAGCAGTTTATCCAGGGGAGAACGCGGCTACACCTTC. It specifies CASSLSRGERGYTF.

This clone was detected only a few times. This chain joins TRBV29-1 and TRBJ1-5, with D unresolved. Germline CDR1 SQVTM, CDR2 ANQGSEA. The V and J ends lost 8 bases and 2 bases respectively, with 10 bases between them. The CDR3 has 12 residues. The CDR3 DNA reads TGCAGCTTCTCCGGGGGCAATCAGCCCCAGCATTTT. Translated: CSFSGGNQPQHF. Based on the CDR3 plus reference TRBV29-1 and TRBJ1-5, the full variable domain is SAVISQKPSRDICQRGTSLTIQCQVDSQVTMMFWYRQQPGQSLTLIATANQGSEATYESGFVIDKFPISRPNLTFSTLTVSNMSPEDSSIYLCSFSGGNQPQHFGDGTRLSIL.

Only a few counts were recorded for this clone. The chain couples TRBV7-2 to TRBJ1-5; D is undetermined. V dropped 5 bases and J dropped 1 base, with 18 bases sitting between them. Germline values: CDR1 SGHTA, CDR2 FQGNSA. The CDR3 is 17 amino acids. The CDR3 nucleotides are TGTGCCAGCAGCCTTCGCGGTAGGCGTAACAGCAATCAGCCCCAGCATTTT. Its translation is CASSLRGRRNSNQPQHF.

The CDR3 bases are TGTGCCAGCAGCTTTCTAGGGGACGAGCAGTACTTC. It yields the protein CASSFLGDEQYF. This sequence joins TRBV11-2 and TRBJ2-7; weak D call: TRBD1 (5 bases). Germline loops: CDR1 SGHAT, CDR2 FQNNGV. The CDR3 covers 12 residues. Trimming shortened V by 3 bases and J by 5 bases, and 8 bases separated the two germline ends.

The V and J genes are TRBV29-1 and TRBJ1-2; D is unclear. Germline-derived CDR1 and CDR2 are SQVTM and ANQGSEA. Deletions cut 5 bases from V and 4 bases from J, with 5 bases between. The CDR3 sequence is 10 residues long. CDR3 sequence (DNA): TGCAGCGTTTACAGCTATGGCTACACCTTC. Translation gives CSVYSYGYTF.

This chain connects TRBV7-5 to TRBJ1-6; the D call in the table, TRBD1, was not verified against the DNA. TRBV7-5 has pseudogene status. The CDR3 has 16 amino acids. The CDR3 DNA is TGTGCCAGAAAAAAGGACAGGGGCTTCAATAATTCACCCCTCCACTTT. Amino acids: CARKKDRGFNNSPLHF.

The chain joins TRBV5-1 to TRBJ1-1; maybe TRBD1 (5 bases). The V and J ends lost 0 bases and 1 base respectively, with 10 bases between them. Per germline, CDR1 SGHRS and CDR2 YFSETQ. CDR3 length: 15 residues. The CDR3 region has the DNA TGCGCCAGCAGCTTGGATGGACAAACGAACACTGAAGCTTTCTTT. Residues: CASSLDGQTNTEAFF.

The chain is built from TRBV29-1 and TRBJ2-1; D possibly corresponds to TRBD2 (7 bases). The length of the CDR3 is 14 residues. V shed 6 bases and J shed 8 bases, with 20 bases lying between them. The V gene's germline CDR1 is SQVTM and CDR2 ANQGSEA. This CDR3 is CSVTGASGSYEQFF. CDR3 DNA sequence: TGCAGCGTAACGGGGGCTAGCGGTAGCTATGAGCAGTTCTTC.

The J gene is TRBJ2-5, the V gene TRBV11-1; TRBD2 is a possible D gene (7 bases). Germline loops: CDR1 SGHAT, CDR2 FQDESV (reference sequence). The length of the CDR3 is 16 residues. Trimming removed 5 bases at V and 4 bases at J, with 20 bases between. As DNA, the CDR3 is TGTGCCAGCAGCACCCGGGGGGCGGGGACGCGAGAGACCCAGTACTTC. This gives the protein CASSTRGAGTRETQYF.

V gene TRBV28 combines with J gene TRBJ1-1, with 8 bases identical to TRBD1. The V gene end was trimmed by 3 bases and the J gene end by 6 bases; junction bases not matched to a gene: 3. In germline, CDR1 is MDHEN, CDR2 SYDVKM. This CDR3 has 13 residues. CDR3 coding DNA: TGTGCCAGCAGTTTCGACAGGGGAGCTGAAGCTTTCTTT. Amino acids: CASSFDRGAEAFF.

This chain uses TRBV21-1 with TRBJ1-2; the table calls TRBD1, which could not be checked here. TRBV21-1 has pseudogene status. CDR3 length equals 12 residues. As DNA, the CDR3 is TGTGCCAGCAGCATCAGGGATGTGGGCTACACCTTC. Translating it yields CASSIRDVGYTF.

The CDR3 sequence: CATSDRDRGSDQPQHF. The DNA for the CDR3 is TGTGCCACCAGTGACCGGGACAGGGGGTCAGATCAGCCCCAGCATTTT. This chain joins TRBV24-1 and TRBJ1-5; 11 bases agree with TRBD1. In germline, CDR1 is KGHDR, CDR2 SFDVKD. Trimming removed 4 bases from V and 5 bases from J; junction bases left unmatched: 6. The CDR3 totals 16 residues.

The rearrangement uses TRBV4-3 and TRBJ1-1, with unresolved D. Germline V gene lookup returns CDR1 LGHNA and CDR2 YSLEER. V was trimmed by 0 bases and J by 1 base, leaving 6 bases between them. The length of the CDR3 is 14 residues. CDR3 protein: CASSQDEANTEAFF. The DNA of the CDR3 is TGCGCCAGCAGCCAAGATGAGGCGAACACTGAAGCTTTCTTT.